This is a list of T cell receptor beta chains from one sample in a study of cytomegalovirus exposure and HLA in healthy donors. The protocol was immunoSEQ multiplex PCR, while the TCRdb copy is restricted to in-frame clones and leaves out a portion. This table holds fewer than 55,000 clones, 55% to 80% found once. Sequenced material: PBMCs. Receptors originate from a woman between 50 and 59 years old in good health and CMV-seropositive. Both conserved end residues are part of each CDR3. A D gene is named only where the DNA matches it firmly. Clone size appears in some rows only: once, few, many, or a class for an expanded clone.

TGCAGCGTTGAGGTCCGGACAGGGACCTACGAGCAGTACTTC | CSVEVRTGTYEQYF | - | 14 | TRBJ2-7 | TRBD1 | TRBV29-1
TGTGCCAGCTCTCGAAGGGAGGGTCGTTTGGGCGAGCAGTACTTC | CASSRREGRLGEQYF | - | 15 | TRBJ2-7 | TRBD2 | TRBV18
TGTGCCAGCACAGCGGGGAATTACAATGAGCAGTTCTTC | CASTAGNYNEQFF | - | 13 | TRBJ2-1 | TRBD2 | TRBV2
TGTGCCAGCAGCCAACGGGAACAGAAAGCTTTCTTT | CASSQREQKAFF | - | 12 | TRBJ1-1 | - | TRBV11-2
TGTGCCAGCAGCCCCCCGGGGACAGGGACCCGGTCGCACGAGCAGTACTTC | CASSPPGTGTRSHEQYF | few | 17 | TRBJ2-7 | TRBD1 | TRBV7-9
TGTGCCAGCAGTTTAAAGGGGCAGCCCCAGCATTTT | CASSLKGQPQHF | - | 12 | TRBJ1-5 | - | TRBV27
TGCAGCGTTGTCCCCGCCGCGGGGACCCTGGGGGCCCAGTACTTC | CSVVPAAGTLGAQYF | - | 15 | TRBJ2-5 | - | TRBV29-1
TGTGCCAGCAGACGGACTTCCACCTCCTACGAGCAGTACTTC | CASRRTSTSYEQYF | - | 14 | TRBJ2-7 | - | TRBV2
TGTGCCAGCAGTTACTCCGGGGGGAATGAAAAACTGTTTTTT | CASSYSGGNEKLFF | few | 14 | TRBJ1-4 | - | TRBV6-5
TGTGCCAGCAGTGAATTTCGGGGGGCGGGTACTGAAGCTTTCTTT | CASSEFRGAGTEAFF | - | 15 | TRBJ1-1 | - | TRBV2
TGTGCCTGGAGCCCCTTAGCGGGGTACCAAGAGACCCAGTACTTC | CAWSPLAGYQETQYF | - | 15 | TRBJ2-5 | TRBD2 | TRBV30
TGTGCCAGCAGCTTCAGACTGTTTGCCTACGAGCAGTACTTC | CASSFRLFAYEQYF | - | 14 | TRBJ2-7 | - | TRBV11-2
TGTGCCAGCAGCGTCGGCCCTCGGAGCCCCAATCAGCCCCAGCATTTT | CASSVGPRSPNQPQHF | - | 16 | TRBJ1-5 | - | TRBV9
TGTGCCAGTAGTAGGGGACAGGTTGCAACTAATGAAAAACTGTTTTTT | CASSRGQVATNEKLFF | - | 16 | TRBJ1-4 | TRBD1 | TRBV19
TGTGCCAGCAGCCACCACCCGGGACAGGGGATATACAATGAGCAGTTCTTC | CASSHHPGQGIYNEQFF | - | 17 | TRBJ2-1 | TRBD1 | TRBV14
TGTGCCAGCAGTTCCCACCCGGGACAGGGAAGAGATGGCTACACCTTC | CASSSHPGQGRDGYTF | few | 16 | TRBJ1-2 | TRBD1 | TRBV28
TGCGCCAGCAGCTTGGGTACAGTAAACAATGAAAAACTGTTTTTT | CASSLGTVNNEKLFF | - | 15 | TRBJ1-4 | - | TRBV5-1